The 30 T cell receptor beta chains presented below share a single source sample, sequenced in a study of blood T cell repertoires in COVID-19. Profiled with immunoSEQ multiplex PCR; TCRdb holds only in-frame clones, not every one. The table shows 200,000 to 250,000 clones, with around 87% occurring only once. Sequencing was performed on peripheral blood. The origin of the receptors is a man aged 55 to 70 with acute or convalescent COVID-19.

The chain links TRBV29-1 to TRBJ1-4, with a possible D match to TRBD1 (5 bases). The V gene's germline CDR1 is SQVTM and CDR2 ANQGSEA. The CDR3 consists of 12 residues. V lost 7 bases, J lost 7 bases, and 13 bases lay in between. In DNA form, the CDR3 reads TGCAGCGGGGGCCGGCAGGGTGAAAAACTGTTTTTT. This gives the protein CSGGRQGEKLFF.

The chain couples TRBV7-9 to TRBJ1-2; TRBD1 might be the D (5 bases). Trimming took 6 bases from V and 7 from J, leaving 18 bases between them. The V gene's germline CDR1 is SEHNR and CDR2 FQNEAQ (reference sequence). The CDR3 loop spans 14 amino acids. CDR3 in amino acids: CASSPSGEIGGYTF. The DNA for the CDR3 is TGTGCCAGCAGTCCCTCGGGGGAGATAGGTGGCTACACCTTC.

This chain connects TRBV10-1 to TRBJ1-5, with 7 bases that match TRBD1. CDR3 length: 15 residues. J gave up 0 bases and V 5 bases, and 4 bases lay outside the gene matches. CDR1 and CDR2 from the germline V gene are WNHNN and SYGVQD (reference sequence). The CDR3 sequence: CASSSTGPSNQPQHF. CDR3 nucleotides: TGCGCCAGCAGTTCGACAGGGCCTAGCAATCAGCCCCAGCATTTT.

The J gene is TRBJ2-2, the V gene TRBV7-2, with 7 bases identical to TRBD1. Trimming removed 5 bases from V and 7 bases from J; junction bases left unmatched: 7. Germline CDR1 and CDR2: SGHTA and FQGNSA. The CDR3 length is 14 residues. The DNA for the CDR3 is TGTGCCAGCAGCGGAACAGGGGCGATCGGGGAGCTGTTTTTT. Translating gives CASSGTGAIGELFF. Variable domain in full (rest from reference TRBV7-2 and TRBJ2-2): GAGVSQSPSNKVTEKGKDVELRCDPISGHTALYWYRQSLGQGLEFLIYFQGNSAPDKSGLPSDRFSAERTGGSVSTLTIQRTQQEDSAVYLCASSGTGAIGELFFGEGSRLTVL.

There are a few counts of this clone. The chain joins TRBV18 to TRBJ1-2; TRBD1 aligns across 8 bases. The V gene's germline CDR1 is KGHSH and CDR2 LQKENI. The CDR3 consists of 15 residues. The V gene end was trimmed by 1 base and the J gene end by 6 bases; junction bases not matched to a gene: 7. The CDR3 region is CASSPRRTGIDGYTF. CDR3 in DNA: TGTGCCAGCTCACCACGCCGGACAGGGATCGATGGCTACACCTTC.

The count of this clone is one. The chain links TRBV6-6 to TRBJ1-2; 9 bases are shared with TRBD1. V lost 6 bases to trimming and J lost 6 bases; unmatched junction nucleotides: 8. There are 14 residues in the CDR3. Looked up from germline, CDR1 is MNHNY and CDR2 is SVGAGI (reference sequence). Here the CDR3 DNA reads TGTGCCAGCAGCACAGGGGGCGACCCTAATGGCTACACCTTC. This sequence encodes CASSTGGDPNGYTF.

V is TRBV27 and J is TRBJ2-7; TRBD1 aligns across 7 bases. Germline assignment: CDR1 MNHEY and CDR2 SMNVEV (reference sequence). The CDR3 contains 13 residues. With V trimmed by 6 bases and J by 2 bases, 4 bases remained unmatched. This CDR3 is CASRRDSTYEQYF. DNA of the CDR3: TGTGCCAGCAGAAGGGACAGCACCTACGAGCAGTACTTC.

The rearrangement uses TRBV5-1 and TRBJ2-7, with 7 bases that match TRBD2. Germline-derived CDR1 and CDR2 are SGHRS and YFSETQ. This CDR3 comprises 15 residues. Trimming at V came to 5 bases and at J to 0 bases, leaving 8 bases not matched to a gene. In DNA form, the CDR3 reads TGCGCCAGCAGTGCCCCTAGCGGACGCTCCTACGAGCAGTACTTC. This encodes CASSAPSGRSYEQYF. The full variable domain, in which reference TRBV5-1 and TRBJ2-7 provide the parts outside the CDR3, is KAGVTQTPRYLIKTRGQQVTLSCSPISGHRSVSWYQQTPGQGLQFLFEYFSETQRNKGNFPGRFSGRQFSNSRSEMNVSTLELGDSALYLCASSAPSGRSYEQYFGPGTRLTVT.

This chain links TRBV18 with TRBJ1-5, with TRBD1 identical over 9 bases. The CDR3 is 16 amino acids. Germline CDR1 reads KGHSH; CDR2 reads LQKENI. The trim removed 1 base at V and 4 bases at J, leaving 5 bases unmatched. CDR3 sequence reads: CASSPQGTGRNQPQHF. CDR3 nucleotides: TGTGCCAGCTCACCACAAGGGACAGGGAGGAATCAGCCCCAGCATTTT. The variable domain in full, with the rest retrieved from reference TRBV18 and TRBJ1-5, is NAGVMQNPRHLVRRRGQEARLRCSPMKGHSHVYWYRQLPEEGLKFMVYLQKENIIDESGMPKERFSAEFPKEGPSILRIQQVVRGDSAAYFCASSPQGTGRNQPQHFGDGTRLSIL.

This rearrangement joins TRBV6-5 to TRBJ1-2; 7 nucleotides line up with TRBD1. CDR1 and CDR2 from the germline V gene are MNHEY and SVGAGI. CDR3 size: 13 residues. V was pared by 6 bases and J by 7 bases, with 8 bases of the junction left unmatched. As DNA, the CDR3 is TGTGCCAGCAGCCACGACAGGGTGGGTGGCTACACCTTC. As protein: CASSHDRVGGYTF.

The V and J genes are TRBV6-2 or TRBV6-3 and TRBJ2-2; 7 bases fit TRBD2. The germline V gene has CDR1 MNHEY and CDR2 SVGEGT. There are 18 residues in the CDR3. V trimming: 4 bases; J trimming: 3 bases; junction bases outside the gene matches: 14. The CDR3 region is CASSFDRQSGVYTGELFF. The DNA of the CDR3 is TGTGCCAGCAGTTTTGACAGACAGAGCGGGGTGTACACCGGGGAGCTGTTTTTT.

This rearrangement joins TRBV2 to TRBJ1-6; 7 bases map to TRBD1. The CDR3 runs 13 residues. Trimming cost V 4 bases and J 10 bases; bases outside gene matches: 4. Germline CDR1 is SNHLY and CDR2 is FYNNEI. This CDR3 is CASSVTGVSPLHF. CDR3 nucleotide sequence: TGTGCCAGCAGTGTAACAGGGGTCTCACCCCTCCACTTT.

The chain uses TRBV10-1 and TRBJ2-3; 8 nucleotides line up with TRBD2. CDR1 WNHNN and CDR2 SYGVQD come from the germline V gene (reference sequence). CDR3 length: 14 amino acids. Unmatched junction bases numbered 4, after V lost 3 bases and J lost 5 bases. The CDR3 here is CASSDRGGIDTQYF. CDR3 DNA: TGCGCCAGCAGTGACCGGGGGGGAATAGATACGCAGTATTTT.

In its sample, this clone was seen once. The chain has TRBV19 and TRBJ2-1, with D perhaps TRBD2 (5 bases). The V gene's germline CDR1 is LNHDA and CDR2 SQIVND (reference sequence). V was cut by 5 bases and J by 0 bases, with 8 bases left in between. CDR3 length equals 14 residues. DNA of the CDR3: TGTGCCAGTAGTCCCGGACTCTCCTACAATGAGCAGTTCTTC. It codes for CASSPGLSYNEQFF.

The genes are TRBV10-3 and TRBJ2-3; 7 bases are shared with TRBD2. The CDR3 contains 12 residues. Germline V gives CDR1 ENHRY, CDR2 SYGVKD. J lost 10 bases, V lost 5 bases, and 6 bases had no gene match. CDR3: CAISPTSDAQYF. The CDR3 coding sequence is TGTGCCATCAGTCCCACTAGCGATGCGCAGTATTTT.

This chain uses TRBV7-3 with TRBJ2-6, with TRBD1 matching 7 bases. Germline values: CDR1 SGHTA, CDR2 FQGTGA. The length of the CDR3 is 17 residues. With V trimmed by 2 bases and J by 1 base, 5 bases remained unmatched. Here the CDR3 DNA reads TGTGCCAGCAGCTTAGGGACAGTGGGGTCTGGGGCCAACGTCCTGACTTTC. Protein product: CASSLGTVGSGANVLTF.

The chain carries TRBV30 and TRBJ2-6, with 7 bases identical to TRBD1. After removal of 7 bases from V and 2 bases from J, the junction contained 8 bases not matched to a gene. CDR1 GTSNPN and CDR2 SVGIG come from the germline V gene (reference sequence). The CDR3 spans 15 residues. The CDR3 coding sequence is TGTGCCTTTTCGACCCAGGGGGCTGGGGCCAACGTCCTGACTTTC. It encodes CAFSTQGAGANVLTF.

This chain links TRBV2 with TRBJ2-7, with D possibly being TRBD1 (7 bases). Per germline, CDR1 SNHLY and CDR2 FYNNEI. Trimming left V 2 bases short and J 6 bases short, with 17 bases between. CDR3 length: 15 amino acids. CDR3 sequence reads: CASSELLGQGGEQYF. The CDR3 DNA sequence: TGTGCCAGCAGTGAACTGCTTGGCCAGGGGGGCGAGCAGTACTTC.

This clone has a handful of counts. The chain carries TRBV10-1 and TRBJ1-6; the D gene is possibly TRBD1 (5 bases). The length of the CDR3 is 13 residues. Germline lookup yields CDR1 WNHNN and CDR2 SYGVQD (reference sequence). V was pared by 8 bases and J by 10 bases, with 15 bases between. The CDR3 reads CASQRDSGSPLHF. The CDR3 DNA sequence: TGCGCCAGCCAACGGGACTCAGGATCACCCCTCCACTTT.

This chain connects TRBV6-5 to TRBJ2-7; tentative D call: TRBD1 (6 bases). V was pared by 8 bases and J by 4 bases, with 12 bases between. CDR1 MNHEY and CDR2 SVGAGI come from the germline V gene. The CDR3 consists of 12 residues. The CDR3 DNA reads as TGTGCCAGCGGGGGCTCGTCGTACGAGCAGTACTTC. Its translation is CASGGSSYEQYF.

This clone was recorded once. This sequence joins TRBV9 and TRBJ2-7; TRBD1 matches at 8 bases. V dropped 0 bases and J dropped 6; count of bases not matched to a gene: 8. CDR1 is SGDLS and CDR2 is YYNGEE in the germline V gene. This CDR3 is 15 amino acids long. CDR3 sequence reads: CASSVGTGMVGEQYF. Written as DNA, the CDR3 is TGTGCCAGCAGCGTAGGGACAGGGATGGTCGGCGAGCAGTACTTC.

The chain has TRBV2 and TRBJ2-7; maybe TRBD2 (5 bases). Germline CDR1 reads SNHLY; CDR2 reads FYNNEI. The CDR3 is made up of 14 amino acids. V gave up 7 bases and J gave up 0 bases, with 13 bases separating them. The CDR3 region has the DNA TGTGCCAGCAAGCGGTCGGTTTCCTCCTACGAGCAGTACTTC. This encodes CASKRSVSSYEQYF.

The rearrangement joins TRBV5-1 to TRBJ1-3, with TRBD1 identical over 9 bases. Germline V gene lookup returns CDR1 SGHRS and CDR2 YFSETQ. The trim removed 0 bases at V and 4 bases at J, leaving 2 bases unmatched. CDR3 length: 15 amino acids. The CDR3 loop reads CASSLGQGDGNTIYF. CDR3 DNA sequence: TGCGCCAGCAGCTTGGGACAGGGGGACGGAAACACCATATATTTT.

The chain has TRBV5-1 and TRBJ2-7; tentatively, D is TRBD1 (5 bases). V was shortened by 4 bases and J by 3 bases, with 14 bases between the two germline ends. The CDR3 covers 14 residues. Germline lookup yields CDR1 SGHRS and CDR2 YFSETQ. CDR3 protein: CASSQSQGIYEQYF. Here the CDR3 DNA reads TGCGCCAGCAGCCAAAGCCAGGGTATCTACGAGCAGTACTTC. The complete variable domain, with remaining parts taken from reference TRBV5-1 and TRBJ2-7, reads KAGVTQTPRYLIKTRGQQVTLSCSPISGHRSVSWYQQTPGQGLQFLFEYFSETQRNKGNFPGRFSGRQFSNSRSEMNVSTLELGDSALYLCASSQSQGIYEQYFGPGTRLTVT.

The gene calls are TRBV7-8 and TRBJ2-5; TRBD2 matches at 8 bases. This CDR3 has 17 amino acids. With V trimmed by 4 bases and J by 0 bases, 10 bases remained unmatched. Looked up from germline, CDR1 is SGHVS and CDR2 is FQNEAQ. CDR3 sequence reads: CASSSGPSGGYQETQYF. The CDR3 DNA reads as TGTGCCAGCAGCTCGGGACCGAGCGGGGGCTACCAAGAGACCCAGTACTTC.

This chain uses TRBV10-3 with TRBJ1-2; TRBD1 is a possible D gene (5 bases). Germline-derived CDR1 and CDR2 are ENHRY and SYGVKD. The V and J ends lost 3 bases and 5 bases respectively, with 13 bases between them. The CDR3 has 14 amino acids. CDR3 sequence: CAISDPRADYGYTF. The CDR3 nucleotides read TGTGCCATCAGTGACCCCAGGGCGGATTATGGCTACACCTTC.

This chain connects TRBV4-3 to TRBJ2-3; 9 positions agree with TRBD2. The CDR3 covers 17 residues. Germline CDR1 and CDR2: LGHNA and YSLEER. After removal of 0 bases from V and 4 bases from J, the junction contained 8 bases not matched to a gene. CDR3 loop: CASSQDRLGGGADTQYF. CDR3 coding DNA: TGCGCCAGCAGCCAAGATCGTCTCGGCGGGGGGGCAGATACGCAGTATTTT.

The chain carries TRBV11-1 and TRBJ2-7; TRBD1 is a possible D gene (5 bases). Trimming took off 5 bases at V and 6 bases at J, with 14 bases between the two ends. The CDR3 contains 13 residues. Germline CDR1 is SGHAT and CDR2 is FQDESV (reference sequence). The CDR3 DNA is TGTGCCAGCAGCCGTGGCAGGGTTGGCGAGCAGTACTTC. Translation gives CASSRGRVGEQYF.

The gene calls are TRBV21-1 and TRBJ1-2. TRBV21-1 is tagged as a pseudogene. The CDR3 is 15 amino acids. The CDR3 nucleotides read TGTGCCAGCAGCGGAGGAAGTGGTCCGGACTATGGCTACACCTTC. Its protein product is CASSGGSGPDYGYTF.

This chain connects TRBV5-8 to TRBJ2-3; maybe TRBD2 (6 bases). Germline-derived CDR1 and CDR2 are SGHTS and YDEGEE. With 4 bases removed from V and 0 bases from J, the gap between germline ends came to 12 bases. There are 15 residues in the CDR3. The CDR3 nucleotides read TGTGCCAGCAGCCAGGCGGGACCTAGCACAGATACGCAGTATTTT. This codes for CASSQAGPSTDTQYF.